The 5 T cell receptor beta chains in this list originate from one sample, sequenced in a study of monozygotic twins with cystic fibrosis. Profiled with immunoSEQ multiplex PCR; TCRdb holds only in-frame clones, not every one. Of 30,000 or so clones listed, 92% are singletons. Input material: blood. These receptors all come from a girl aged 2-10 years with cystic fibrosis.

The gene calls are TRBV27 and TRBJ2-1, with D perhaps TRBD2 (5 bases). Germline lookup yields CDR1 MNHEY and CDR2 SMNVEV (reference sequence). V shed 1 base and J shed 3 bases, with 16 bases lying between them. There are 17 residues in the CDR3. The CDR3 DNA reads TGTGCCAGCAGTTTATTGGGAAGGAGGCCAGACTACAATGAGCAGTTCTTC. Its translation: CASSLLGRRPDYNEQFF.

The gene calls are TRBV29-1 and TRBJ2-1; D gene unclear. Germline-derived CDR1 and CDR2 are SQVTM and ANQGSEA. This CDR3 spans 10 amino acids. The germline V and J ends were trimmed by 8 bases and 5 bases, with 7 bases remaining between them. The chain's CDR3 is CSSKDNEQFF. DNA of the CDR3: TGCAGCTCAAAGGACAATGAGCAGTTCTTC.

J is TRBJ2-1 and V is TRBV6-4, with 12 positions matching TRBD2. Per germline, CDR1 MRHNA and CDR2 SNTAGT. The CDR3 totals 15 residues. J lost 6 bases, V lost 0 bases, and 0 bases had no gene match. The CDR3 loop is CASSDSTSGSNEQFF. CDR3 sequence (DNA): TGTGCCAGCAGTGACTCGACTAGCGGGAGCAATGAGCAGTTCTTC.

V is TRBV11-2 and J is TRBJ2-7; TRBD2 aligns across 13 bases. This CDR3 has 15 residues. V gave up 4 bases and J gave up 0 bases; unmatched junction bases: 0. CDR1 and CDR2 from the germline V gene are SGHAT and FQNNGV. CDR3 region: CASSWTSGSSYEQYF. The CDR3 region has the DNA TGTGCCAGCAGCTGGACTAGCGGGAGCTCCTACGAGCAGTACTTC.

This chain joins TRBV28 and TRBJ1-3; the D is unclear. With 3 bases removed from V and 4 bases from J, the gap between germline ends came to 13 bases. The germline CDR1 and CDR2 sequences are MDHEN and SYDVKM. The CDR3 is 15 amino acids. The CDR3 loop is CASSFGSTSGNTIYF. In DNA, the CDR3 is TGTGCCAGCAGTTTTGGTAGCACTTCGGGAAACACCATATATTTT.